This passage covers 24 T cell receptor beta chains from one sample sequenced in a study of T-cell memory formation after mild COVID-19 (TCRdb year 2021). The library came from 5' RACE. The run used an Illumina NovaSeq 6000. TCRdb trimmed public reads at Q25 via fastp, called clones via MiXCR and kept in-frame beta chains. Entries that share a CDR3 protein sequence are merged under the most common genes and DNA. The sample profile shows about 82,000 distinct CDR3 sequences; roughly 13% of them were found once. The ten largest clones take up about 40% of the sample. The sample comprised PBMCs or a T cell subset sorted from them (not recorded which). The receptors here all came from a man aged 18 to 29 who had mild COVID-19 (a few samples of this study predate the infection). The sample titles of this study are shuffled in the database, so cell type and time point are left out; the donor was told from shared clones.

CDR3: CSVRTEAGYTF. In DNA form, the CDR3 reads TGCAGCGTGCGGACCGAGGCTGGCTACACCTTC. The rearrangement joins TRBV29-1 to TRBJ1-2; D not certain. Deletions cut 6 bases from V and 7 bases from J, with 12 bases between. The CDR3 has 11 residues. From germline, CDR1 is SQVTM and CDR2 ANQGSEA.

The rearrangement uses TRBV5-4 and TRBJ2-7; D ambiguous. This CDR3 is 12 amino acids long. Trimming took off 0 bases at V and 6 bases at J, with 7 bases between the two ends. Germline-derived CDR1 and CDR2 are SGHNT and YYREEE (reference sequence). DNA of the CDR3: TGTGCCAGCAGCTTGGAGGGCACCGAGCAGTACTTC. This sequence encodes CASSLEGTEQYF.

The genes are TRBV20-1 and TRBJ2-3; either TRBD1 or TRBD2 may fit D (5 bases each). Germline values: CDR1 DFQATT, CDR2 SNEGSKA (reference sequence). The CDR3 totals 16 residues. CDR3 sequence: CTSESSGTPGADTQYF. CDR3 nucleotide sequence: TGCACCAGTGAAAGCTCCGGGACCCCCGGGGCAGATACGCAGTATTTT.

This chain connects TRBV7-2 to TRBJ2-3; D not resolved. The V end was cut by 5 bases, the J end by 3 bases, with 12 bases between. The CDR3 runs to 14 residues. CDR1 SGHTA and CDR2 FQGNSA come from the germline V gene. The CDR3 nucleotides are TGTGCCAGCAGCCCCACGACGTCGACAGATACGCAGTATTTT. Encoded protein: CASSPTTSTDTQYF.

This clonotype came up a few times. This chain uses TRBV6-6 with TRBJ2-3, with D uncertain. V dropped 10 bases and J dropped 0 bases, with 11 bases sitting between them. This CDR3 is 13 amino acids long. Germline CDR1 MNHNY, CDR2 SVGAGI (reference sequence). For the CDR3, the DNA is TGTGCCACCCGAAGGGAAAGCACAGATACGCAGTATTTT. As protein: CATRRESTDTQYF.

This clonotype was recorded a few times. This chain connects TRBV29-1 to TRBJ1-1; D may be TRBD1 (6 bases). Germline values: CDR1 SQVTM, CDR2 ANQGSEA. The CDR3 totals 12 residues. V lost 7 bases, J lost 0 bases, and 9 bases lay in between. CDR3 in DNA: TGCAGCGCACAGGGTCTGAACACTGAAGCTTTCTTT. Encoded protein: CSAQGLNTEAFF.

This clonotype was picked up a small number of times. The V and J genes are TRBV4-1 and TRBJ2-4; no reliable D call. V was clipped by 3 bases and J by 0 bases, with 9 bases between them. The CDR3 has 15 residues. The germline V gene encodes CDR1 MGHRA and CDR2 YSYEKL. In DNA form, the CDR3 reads TGCGCCAGCAGCCAGCTACAGCTAGCCAAAAACATTCAGTACTTC. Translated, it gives CASSQLQLAKNIQYF.

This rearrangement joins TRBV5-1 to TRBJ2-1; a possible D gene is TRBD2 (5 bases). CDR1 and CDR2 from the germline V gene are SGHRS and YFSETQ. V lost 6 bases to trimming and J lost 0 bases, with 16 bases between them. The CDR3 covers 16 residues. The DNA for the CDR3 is TGCGCCAGCACTATTGGAGCGGATCCCTCCTACAATGAGCAGTTCTTC. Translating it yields CASTIGADPSYNEQFF.

This chain's CDR3 is CASSLFSAGDTDTQYF. CDR3 DNA sequence: TGTGCCAGCAGTCTTTTTTCGGCGGGGGACACAGATACGCAGTATTTT. The chain links TRBV12-3 or TRBV12-4 to TRBJ2-3; 7 bases line up with TRBD2. The CDR3 runs 16 residues. The trim removed 5 bases at V and 2 bases at J, leaving 10 bases unmatched.

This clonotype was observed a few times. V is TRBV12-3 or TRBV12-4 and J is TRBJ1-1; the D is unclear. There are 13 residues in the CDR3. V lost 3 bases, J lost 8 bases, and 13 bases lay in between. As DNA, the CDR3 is TGTGCCAGCAGTTTCTCCGACATGGTCGAAGCTTTCTTT. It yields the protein CASSFSDMVEAFF.

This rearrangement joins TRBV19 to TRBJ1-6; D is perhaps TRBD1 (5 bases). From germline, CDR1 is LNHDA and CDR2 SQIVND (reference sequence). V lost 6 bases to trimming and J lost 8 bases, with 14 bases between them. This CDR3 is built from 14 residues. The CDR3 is CASSAFGGDSPLHF. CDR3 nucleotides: TGTGCCAGTAGCGCCTTCGGGGGGGATTCACCCCTCCACTTT.

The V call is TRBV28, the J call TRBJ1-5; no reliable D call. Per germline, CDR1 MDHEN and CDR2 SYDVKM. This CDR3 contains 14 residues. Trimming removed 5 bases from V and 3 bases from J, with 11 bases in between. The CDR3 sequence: CASSLLGYNQPQHF. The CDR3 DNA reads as TGTGCCAGCAGTCTCCTGGGATACAATCAGCCCCAGCATTTT.

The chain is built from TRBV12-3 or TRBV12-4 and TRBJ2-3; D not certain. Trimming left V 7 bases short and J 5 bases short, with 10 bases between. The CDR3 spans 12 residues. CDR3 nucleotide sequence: TGTGCCAGCACCCCCACTGGAGATACGCAGTATTTT. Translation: CASTPTGDTQYF.

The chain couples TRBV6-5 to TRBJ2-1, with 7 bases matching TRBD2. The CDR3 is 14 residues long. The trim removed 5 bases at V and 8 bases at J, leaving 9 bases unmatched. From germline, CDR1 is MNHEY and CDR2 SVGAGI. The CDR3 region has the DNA TGTGCCAGCAGTCCGGATCTAGCGGCGTATGAGCAGTTCTTC. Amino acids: CASSPDLAAYEQFF.

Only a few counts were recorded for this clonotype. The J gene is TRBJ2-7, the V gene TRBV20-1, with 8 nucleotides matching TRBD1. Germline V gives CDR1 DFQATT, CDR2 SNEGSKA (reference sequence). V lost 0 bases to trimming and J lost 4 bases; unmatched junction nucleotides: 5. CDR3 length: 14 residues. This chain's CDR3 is CSARDQGAKYEQYF. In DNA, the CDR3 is TGCAGTGCTAGAGATCAGGGGGCGAAGTACGAGCAGTACTTC.

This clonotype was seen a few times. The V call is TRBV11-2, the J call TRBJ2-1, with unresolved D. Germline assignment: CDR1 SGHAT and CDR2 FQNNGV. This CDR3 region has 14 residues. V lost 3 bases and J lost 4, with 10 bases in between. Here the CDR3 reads CASSFGTSYNEQFF. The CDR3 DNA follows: TGTGCCAGCAGCTTCGGAACTTCTTACAATGAGCAGTTCTTC.

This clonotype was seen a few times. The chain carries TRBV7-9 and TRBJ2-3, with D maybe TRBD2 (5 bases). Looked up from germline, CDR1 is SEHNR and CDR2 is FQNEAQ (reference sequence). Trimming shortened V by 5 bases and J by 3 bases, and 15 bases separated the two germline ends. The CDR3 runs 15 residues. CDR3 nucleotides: TGTGCCAGCAGCACACGATTGGACTCAACAGATACGCAGTATTTT. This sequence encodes CASSTRLDSTDTQYF.

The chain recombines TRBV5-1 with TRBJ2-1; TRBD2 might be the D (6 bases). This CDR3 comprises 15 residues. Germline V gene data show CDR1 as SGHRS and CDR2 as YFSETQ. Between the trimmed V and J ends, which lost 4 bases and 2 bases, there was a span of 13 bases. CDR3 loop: CASSGTGTPYNEQFF. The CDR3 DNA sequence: TGCGCCAGCAGCGGAACCGGGACTCCCTACAATGAGCAGTTCTTC.

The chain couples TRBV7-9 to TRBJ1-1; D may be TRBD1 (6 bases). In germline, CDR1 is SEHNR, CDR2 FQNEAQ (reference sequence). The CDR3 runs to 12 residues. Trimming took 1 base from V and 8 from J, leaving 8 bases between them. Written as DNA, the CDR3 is TGTGCCAGCAGCTTAGACGACAGGGAAGCTTTCTTT. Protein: CASSLDDREAFF.

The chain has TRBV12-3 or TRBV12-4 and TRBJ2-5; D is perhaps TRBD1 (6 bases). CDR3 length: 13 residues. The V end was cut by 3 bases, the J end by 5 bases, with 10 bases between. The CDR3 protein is CASSLYRVETQYF. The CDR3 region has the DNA TGTGCCAGCAGTTTGTACAGGGTGGAGACCCAGTACTTC.

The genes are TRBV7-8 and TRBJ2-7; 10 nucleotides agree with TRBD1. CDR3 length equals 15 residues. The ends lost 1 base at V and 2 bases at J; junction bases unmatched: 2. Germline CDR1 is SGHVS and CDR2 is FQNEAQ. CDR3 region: CASSLGGQGAYEQYF. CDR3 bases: TGTGCCAGCAGCTTAGGAGGACAGGGGGCCTACGAGCAGTACTTC. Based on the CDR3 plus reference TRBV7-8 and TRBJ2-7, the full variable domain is GAGVSQSPRYKVAKRGQDVALRCDPISGHVSLFWYQQALGQGPEFLTYFQNEAQLDKSGLPSDRFFAERPEGSVSTLKIQRTQQEDSAVYLCASSLGGQGAYEQYFGPGTRLTVT.

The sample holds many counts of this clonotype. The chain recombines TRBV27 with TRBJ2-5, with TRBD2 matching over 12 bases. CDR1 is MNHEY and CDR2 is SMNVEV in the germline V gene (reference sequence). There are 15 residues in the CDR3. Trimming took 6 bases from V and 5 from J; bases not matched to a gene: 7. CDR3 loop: CASSATSGGMETQYF. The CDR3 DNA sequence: TGTGCCAGCAGCGCAACTAGCGGGGGGATGGAGACCCAGTACTTC.

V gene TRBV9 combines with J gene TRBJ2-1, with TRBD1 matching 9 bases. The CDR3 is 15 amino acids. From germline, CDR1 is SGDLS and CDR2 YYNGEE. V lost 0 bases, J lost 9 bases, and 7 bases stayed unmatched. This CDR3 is CASSVGQGVELEQFF. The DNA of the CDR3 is TGTGCCAGCAGCGTAGGACAGGGGGTGGAACTTGAGCAGTTCTTC.

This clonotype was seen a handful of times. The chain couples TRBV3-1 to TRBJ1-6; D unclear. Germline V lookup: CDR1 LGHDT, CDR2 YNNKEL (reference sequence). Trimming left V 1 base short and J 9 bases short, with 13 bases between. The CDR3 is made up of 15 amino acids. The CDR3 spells CASSQGSGYGSPLHF. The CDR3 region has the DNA TGTGCCAGCAGCCAAGGTTCGGGATACGGTTCACCCCTCCACTTT. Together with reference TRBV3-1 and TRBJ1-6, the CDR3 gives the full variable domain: DTAVSQTPKYLVTQMGNDKSIKCEQNLGHDTMYWYKQDSKKFLKIMFSYNNKELIINETVPNRFSPKSPDKAHLNLHINSLELGDSAVYFCASSQGSGYGSPLHFGNGTRLTVT.